The 21 T cell receptor beta chains reported below all come from one sample, sequenced in a study of control samples from healthy donors and cancer patients (dated by TCRdb to 2018 to 2020). Library creation used the immunoSEQ multiplex PCR assay. Here the immuneACCESS table is served through TCRdb, limited to in-frame sequences with V and J called. Missing clones are a known gap in these copies; in checked studies unresolved V genes cover under half, and the rest lacks a known reason. For this sample there are roughly 450,000 clones; around 90% appear just once. 5% to 8% of the sample is held by the ten biggest clonotypes. What was sequenced was PBMCs. These receptors all stem from a middle-aged man with head and neck cancer.

The genes are TRBV5-1 and TRBJ1-1; TRBD1 aligns across 8 bases. From germline, CDR1 is SGHRS and CDR2 YFSETQ. Unmatched junction bases numbered 8, after V lost 4 bases and J lost 3 bases. The CDR3 loop spans 15 amino acids. Here the CDR3 reads CASSTTGGRDTEAFF. For the CDR3, the DNA is TGCGCCAGCAGCACCACAGGGGGGAGGGACACTGAAGCTTTCTTT.

The V call is TRBV11-3, the J call TRBJ1-2; D perhaps matches TRBD1 (6 bases). This CDR3 contains 14 residues. Trimming took off 4 bases at V and 4 bases at J, with 13 bases between the two ends. Germline loops: CDR1 SGHNT, CDR2 YENEEA. The chain's CDR3 is CASSSGQQGYGYTF. The CDR3 DNA is TGTGCCAGCAGCTCCGGACAGCAAGGCTATGGCTACACCTTC.

The chain employs TRBV5-5 and TRBJ1-4; possible D gene TRBD1, 5 bases. V was trimmed by 4 bases and J by 7 bases, leaving 20 bases between them. CDR1 and CDR2 (germline): SGHKS, YYEKEE (reference sequence). The CDR3 runs to 16 residues. CDR3 sequence reads: CASSHPGALTGEKLFF. The CDR3 DNA is TGTGCCAGCAGCCACCCCGGGGCACTCACGGGTGAAAAACTGTTTTTT.

The genes are TRBV18 and TRBJ1-5, with D maybe TRBD1 (5 bases). The CDR3 spans 16 residues. V lost 3 bases and J 3 bases, leaving 15 bases between the germline ends. CDR1 is KGHSH, CDR2 LQKENI, per germline. CDR3 region: CASSPRPRDVNQPQHF. The CDR3 region has the DNA TGTGCCAGCTCACCGAGGCCCCGGGACGTCAATCAGCCCCAGCATTTT.

The rearrangement joins TRBV6-5 to TRBJ2-5, with 10 bases matching TRBD1. The CDR3 covers 13 residues. CDR1 and CDR2 from the germline V gene are MNHEY and SVGAGI. With 7 bases clipped from V and 5 bases from J, the junction kept 4 bases outside the gene matches. The CDR3: CASNWGQGETQYF. For the CDR3, the DNA is TGTGCCAGCAATTGGGGACAGGGGGAGACCCAGTACTTC.

The V gene is TRBV18, the J gene TRBJ1-3, with D unclear. The V and J ends lost 1 base and 2 bases respectively, with 12 bases between them. The CDR3 extends over 16 amino acids. Germline assignment: CDR1 KGHSH and CDR2 LQKENI. As DNA, the CDR3 is TGTGCCAGCTCACCACAGGGTTTGGAGGCTGGAAACACCATATATTTT. Amino acid sequence: CASSPQGLEAGNTIYF.

This clone has only one observation. Other nucleotide sequences from this sample produce the same CDR3. This chain uses TRBV6-5 with TRBJ1-2; D remains ambiguous. This CDR3 is built from 14 residues. Germline assignment: CDR1 MNHEY and CDR2 SVGAGI. The V end was cut by 5 bases, the J end by 3 bases, with 13 bases between. The CDR3 reads CASSPRTGDYGYTF. In DNA, the CDR3 is TGTGCCAGCAGTCCCAGGACGGGAGACTATGGCTACACCTTC.

Only one count was recorded for this clone. The gene calls are TRBV30 and TRBJ2-1; 8 positions agree with TRBD1. Germline assignment: CDR1 GTSNPN and CDR2 SVGIG (reference sequence). J was trimmed by 7 bases and V by 2 bases; bases with no gene match: 13. CDR3 length equals 16 residues. In DNA form, the CDR3 reads TGTGCCTGGAGTCCCTATGGACAGGGTCGGAGGAATGAGCAGTTCTTC. Translating it yields CAWSPYGQGRRNEQFF.

V is TRBV6-5 and J is TRBJ2-7; 11 bases fit TRBD1. This CDR3 contains 15 residues. Per germline, CDR1 MNHEY and CDR2 SVGAGI. Trimming at V came to 6 bases and at J to 6 bases, leaving 10 bases not matched to a gene. Written as DNA, the CDR3 is TGTGCCAGCAGGGTGGTGGACAGGGGGCTCAGCGAGCAGTACTTC. Translating it yields CASRVVDRGLSEQYF.

V gene TRBV4-3 combines with J gene TRBJ2-7; D could derive from TRBD1 or TRBD2 (5 bases each). Trimming removed 0 bases from V and 4 bases from J, with 16 bases in between. Germline V gene sequence: CDR1 LGHNA, CDR2 YSLEER. CDR3 length: 16 residues. CDR3 DNA: TGCGCCAGCAGCCAAGAAAGACAGCGGCAGTTATACGAGCAGTACTTC. It is translated as CASSQERQRQLYEQYF.

This chain links TRBV15 with TRBJ2-7, with TRBD1 matching 9 bases. Germline CDR1 reads LNHNV; CDR2 reads YYDKDF (reference sequence). The CDR3 totals 16 residues. V dropped 1 base and J dropped 3; count of bases not matched to a gene: 7. This CDR3 is CATSRANTGGNYEQYF. In nucleotides, the CDR3 is TGTGCCACCAGCAGAGCAAACACAGGGGGCAACTACGAGCAGTACTTC. Drawing the rest from reference TRBV15 and TRBJ2-7, the complete variable domain is DAMVIQNPRYQVTQFGKPVTLSCSQTLNHNVMYWYQQKSSQAPKLLFHYYDKDFNNEADTPDNFQSRRPNTSFCFLDIRSPGLGDTAMYLCATSRANTGGNYEQYFGPGTRLTVT.

This rearrangement joins TRBV4-3 to TRBJ1-1, with D tentatively TRBD1 (6 bases). Germline V gives CDR1 LGHNA, CDR2 YSLEER. This CDR3 has 17 amino acids. Trimming cost V 4 bases and J 2 bases, with 20 bases left between them. The CDR3 DNA sequence: TGCGCCAGCAGCCCCCGGACTCAGGGGTGGGGAAACACTGAAGCTTTCTTT. Translating it yields CASSPRTQGWGNTEAFF.

The genes are TRBV4-1 and TRBJ1-5, with D perhaps matching TRBD1 (6 bases). CDR3 size: 15 residues. The germline V gene encodes CDR1 MGHRA and CDR2 YSYEKL. V gave up 0 bases and J gave up 7 bases, with 13 bases separating them. CDR3 sequence reads: CASSQDLGGGQPQHF. In DNA form, the CDR3 reads TGCGCCAGCAGCCAAGATTTGGGAGGGGGACAGCCCCAGCATTTT.

The J gene is TRBJ1-2, the V gene TRBV2; D might be TRBD1 (6 bases). The CDR3 totals 18 residues. Germline V gives CDR1 SNHLY, CDR2 FYNNEI. The ends were cut back, 0 bases at V and 3 bases at J, with 20 bases in the middle. The CDR3 DNA follows: TGTGCCAGCAGTGAAGCGCGCCTTCCTCGGGGGCAGGACTATGGCTACACCTTC. This encodes CASSEARLPRGQDYGYTF.

The chain joins TRBV28 to TRBJ1-1; no clear D. Germline V gene lookup returns CDR1 MDHEN and CDR2 SYDVKM. CDR3 length equals 12 residues. Trimming pared 3 bases from V and 4 bases from J, leaving 6 bases between. For the CDR3, the DNA is TGTGCCAGCAGTTTGTTTAGCACTGAAGCTTTCTTT. This gives the protein CASSLFSTEAFF.

The rearrangement links TRBV27 to TRBJ2-1, with D possibly TRBD1 on 6 matching bases. The V end lost 3 bases, the J end lost 0 bases, and 18 bases lay between the germline ends. Looked up from germline, CDR1 is MNHEY and CDR2 is SMNVEV (reference sequence). The CDR3 consists of 18 residues. For the CDR3, the DNA is TGTGCCAGCAGTTTCACCGCCTACAGGGTGTTCTCCTACAATGAGCAGTTCTTC. Its protein is CASSFTAYRVFSYNEQFF.

The chain employs TRBV20-1 and TRBJ2-5; no clear D. The germline gives CDR1 DFQATT, CDR2 SNEGSKA (reference sequence). V was shortened by 6 bases and J by 4 bases, with 6 bases between the two germline ends. This CDR3 has 10 amino acids. CDR3 sequence: CSAAVETQYF. The CDR3 DNA reads as TGCAGTGCCGCGGTAGAGACCCAGTACTTC.

V and J are TRBV7-2 and TRBJ2-7; tentatively, D is TRBD1 (5 bases). The CDR3 length is 12 residues. Per germline, CDR1 SGHTA and CDR2 FQGNSA. Trimming pared 5 bases from V and 4 bases from J, leaving 9 bases between. CDR3 nucleotide sequence: TGTGCCAGCAGCACCCAGGGTTACGAGCAGTACTTC. Its translation is CASSTQGYEQYF.

The chain joins TRBV28 to TRBJ2-3; D possibly corresponds to TRBD2 (7 bases). V was shortened by 5 bases and J by 5 bases, with 20 bases between the two germline ends. The V gene's germline CDR1 is MDHEN and CDR2 SYDVKM. This CDR3 is 16 amino acids long. The CDR3 loop is CASSPLSGGRRDTQYF. The CDR3, as DNA: TGTGCCAGCAGTCCACTCTCCGGGGGGCGTAGAGATACGCAGTATTTT.

The rearrangement joins TRBV19 to TRBJ1-1, with TRBD1 identical over 8 bases. V dropped 5 bases and J dropped 10; count of bases not matched to a gene: 15. The CDR3 runs 15 residues. Per the germline V gene, CDR1 is LNHDA and CDR2 is SQIVND (reference sequence). CDR3 sequence reads: CASSSQSGTGPGAFF. The CDR3 DNA sequence: TGTGCCAGTAGTTCACAATCCGGGACAGGCCCCGGAGCTTTCTTT.

The V and J genes are TRBV7-2 and TRBJ1-3; unclear D gene. CDR1 and CDR2 (germline): SGHTA, FQGNSA. V gave up 5 bases and J gave up 0 bases, with 14 bases separating them. This CDR3 contains 16 residues. This CDR3 is CASSRSPSSSGNTIYF. DNA of the CDR3: TGTGCCAGCAGCCGGAGTCCTTCAAGCTCTGGAAACACCATATATTTT.